This T cell receptor (beta chain) comes out of a study of CD8+ T cells in alopecia areata. cDNA prepared by RNA extraction and subsequent reverse transcription served as the template for sequencing. Clones were sequenced by immunoSEQ multiplex PCR, and TCRdb holds only the in-frame ones, with some missing. This table has over 90,000 clones, 55% appearing once. CDR3 size: 14 residues. Germline V gene lookup returns CDR1 SQVTM and CDR2 ANQGSEA. V was shortened by 1 base and J by 4 bases, with 13 bases between the two germline ends. The clonotype comes from a human donor in good health. The rearrangement uses TRBV29-1 and TRBJ1-1; possibly TRBD1 for D (6 bases). Source material: CD4+ T cells sorted from blood. CDR3 sequence reads: CSVEATPQGTEAFF. The CDR3 DNA follows: TGCAGCGTTGAAGCCACACCACAGGGCACTGAAGCTTTCTTT.